This TCR beta chain was documented in a study of CD8 T cells in ankylosing spondylitis. The ends lost 4 bases at V and 8 bases at J; junction bases unmatched: 11. Germline V CDR1 and CDR2: SGHRS, YFSETQ. CDR3 length: 15 amino acids. As to this clonotype: Its antigen remains unknown.

MiXCR, run by TCRdb on the 5' RACE reads, gives a single entry per CDR3 protein. This sample has a few hundred thousand distinct CDR3 sequences; approximately 22% occur once, and the top ten carry roughly 13%. Study-level results: Clones linked with disease were CD8+ and fairly uncommon in the peripheral blood. A motif in TCR beta, a set of eight highly homologous variants, appeared characteristic of ankylosing spondylitis blood. Within matched ankylosing spondylitis synovial fluid, disease-linked clones were reportedly significantly enriched. Prior literature has documented some motif variants in synovial fluid and blood from reactive arthritis.

The receptor's source is a male donor with ankylosing spondylitis or in good health (not recorded which). Sequences were obtained from blood, either unsorted or a sorted T cell fraction (not recorded which). The chain links TRBV5-1 to TRBJ2-3; TRBD2 matches 9 bases. This CDR3 is CASSPSGGSPVTQYF. The CDR3, as DNA: TGCGCCAGCAGCCCCAGCGGGGGGTCCCCAGTTACGCAGTATTTT.